A single sample gave rise to the 9 T cell receptor beta chains below, sequenced in a study of PD-L1 blockade in urothelial cancer. Assay used: immunoSEQ multiplex PCR; TCRdb lists only in-frame clones, some missing. The sample yields around 56,000 clones, about 82% seen once. Specimen: PBMCs, collected around atezolizumab (anti-PD-L1) treatment. The receptors here all came from a man aged 50 to 60 with urothelial cancer.

This clone was seen just once. The rearrangement uses TRBV28 and TRBJ2-1; the match to TRBD1 covers 8 bases. CDR3 length: 16 residues. Trimming took 6 bases from V and 1 from J; bases not matched to a gene: 8. Germline lookup yields CDR1 MDHEN and CDR2 SYDVKM. CDR3 in DNA: TGTGCCAGCAGACCTGCGACAGGGGTTTCCTACAATGAGCAGTTCTTC. Translating it yields CASRPATGVSYNEQFF. The full variable domain, completed using reference TRBV28 and TRBJ2-1, is DVKVTQSSRYLVKRTGEKVFLECVQDMDHENMFWYRQDPGLGLRLIYFSYDVKMKEKGDIPEGYSVSREKKERFSLILESASTNQTSMYLCASRPATGVSYNEQFFGPGTRLTVL.

The V gene is TRBV5-4, the J gene TRBJ2-7; possible D gene TRBD2, 5 bases. The CDR3 has 17 amino acids. CDR1 and CDR2 from the germline V gene are SGHNT and YYREEE (reference sequence). Trimming removed 3 bases at V and 3 bases at J, with 22 bases between. CDR3 region: CASSSGSVDSVFYEQYF. CDR3 DNA sequence: TGTGCCAGCAGCTCCGGGTCTGTTGATAGCGTCTTCTACGAGCAGTACTTC.

The CDR3 nucleotides are TGTGCCAGCAGCTCCGCGACAGGGGTCGGTGCATACAATGAGCAGTTCTTC. It specifies CASSSATGVGAYNEQFF. The V gene is TRBV11-2, the J gene TRBJ2-1; TRBD1 matches 8 bases. The CDR3 is made up of 17 amino acids. Germline trimming cut 4 bases from V and 4 bases from J; bases unmatched to any gene: 12. Germline CDR1 is SGHAT and CDR2 is FQNNGV.

The V and J genes are TRBV6-1 and TRBJ2-7; TRBD2 agrees at 9 bases. Trimming removed 6 bases from V and 6 bases from J; junction bases left unmatched: 3. The CDR3 totals 12 residues. The germline CDR1 and CDR2 sequences are MNHNS and SASEGT. The CDR3 loop reads CASRASGAEQYF. DNA for the CDR3: TGTGCCAGCAGGGCTAGCGGGGCCGAGCAGTACTTC.

The CDR3 reads CASSRGLAGTDTQYF. The CDR3 DNA is TGCGCCAGCAGCCGTGGACTAGCTGGGACAGATACGCAGTATTTT. The chain uses TRBV4-1 and TRBJ2-3; TRBD2 matches at 8 bases. With 4 bases clipped from V and 3 bases from J, the junction kept 6 bases outside the gene matches. Germline CDR1 MGHRA, CDR2 YSYEKL. This CDR3 has 15 residues.

CDR3 sequence: CASSPPGMITYEQYF. CDR3 in DNA: TGTGCCAGTAGTCCCCCCGGGATGATCACGTACGAGCAGTACTTC. The chain employs TRBV19 and TRBJ2-7, with D maybe TRBD2 (5 bases). The CDR3 is 15 residues long. V lost 5 bases, J lost 4 bases, and 18 bases lay in between. Germline values: CDR1 LNHDA, CDR2 SQIVND (reference sequence).

This chain uses TRBV7-9 with TRBJ1-5; tentatively, D is TRBD1 (6 bases). The CDR3 totals 18 residues. Trimming removed 5 bases from V and 0 bases from J, with 20 bases in between. The germline gives CDR1 SEHNR, CDR2 FQNEAQ (reference sequence). The CDR3 region has the DNA TGTGCCAGCAGCGGGGGACAAAACATGGGGACTAGCAATCAGCCCCAGCATTTT. This sequence encodes CASSGGQNMGTSNQPQHF.

This clone appeared a single time. This rearrangement joins TRBV18 to TRBJ1-1; tentatively, D is TRBD1 (6 bases). The CDR3 has 15 amino acids. Trimming removed 3 bases at V and 0 bases at J, with 11 bases between. Germline assignment: CDR1 KGHSH and CDR2 LQKENI. The CDR3 loop reads CASSPRDTLNTEAFF. The DNA of the CDR3 is TGTGCCAGCTCACCCCGGGACACTTTGAACACTGAAGCTTTCTTT. Using reference TRBV18 and TRBJ1-1 for the parts outside the CDR3, the full variable domain is NAGVMQNPRHLVRRRGQEARLRCSPMKGHSHVYWYRQLPEEGLKFMVYLQKENIIDESGMPKERFSAEFPKEGPSILRIQQVVRGDSAAYFCASSPRDTLNTEAFFGQGTRLTVV.

The rearrangement joins TRBV19 to TRBJ2-1; possibly TRBD1 for D (6 bases). Trimming pared 7 bases from V and 5 bases from J, leaving 21 bases between. The CDR3 consists of 16 residues. Looked up from germline, CDR1 is LNHDA and CDR2 is SQIVND (reference sequence). CDR3 in DNA: TGTGCCAGTACCCCCGACCCCGGGACACCAGACAATGAGCAGTTCTTC. Its translation: CASTPDPGTPDNEQFF.